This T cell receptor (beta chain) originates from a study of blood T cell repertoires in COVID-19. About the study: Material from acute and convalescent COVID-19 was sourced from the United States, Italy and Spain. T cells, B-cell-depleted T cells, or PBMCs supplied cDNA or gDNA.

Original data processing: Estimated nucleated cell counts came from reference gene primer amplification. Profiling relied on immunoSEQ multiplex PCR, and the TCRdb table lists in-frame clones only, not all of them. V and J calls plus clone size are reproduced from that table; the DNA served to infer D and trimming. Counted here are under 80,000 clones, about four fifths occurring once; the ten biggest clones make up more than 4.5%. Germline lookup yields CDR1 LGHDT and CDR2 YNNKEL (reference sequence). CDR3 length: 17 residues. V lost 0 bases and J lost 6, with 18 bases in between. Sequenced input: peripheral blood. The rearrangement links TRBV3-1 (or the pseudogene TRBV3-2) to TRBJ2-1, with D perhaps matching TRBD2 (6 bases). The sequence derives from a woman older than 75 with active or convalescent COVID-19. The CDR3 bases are TGTGCCAGCAGCCAAGATGGAGGGGCCTCGGGACTCAATGAGCAGTTCTTC. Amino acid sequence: CASSQDGGASGLNEQFF.